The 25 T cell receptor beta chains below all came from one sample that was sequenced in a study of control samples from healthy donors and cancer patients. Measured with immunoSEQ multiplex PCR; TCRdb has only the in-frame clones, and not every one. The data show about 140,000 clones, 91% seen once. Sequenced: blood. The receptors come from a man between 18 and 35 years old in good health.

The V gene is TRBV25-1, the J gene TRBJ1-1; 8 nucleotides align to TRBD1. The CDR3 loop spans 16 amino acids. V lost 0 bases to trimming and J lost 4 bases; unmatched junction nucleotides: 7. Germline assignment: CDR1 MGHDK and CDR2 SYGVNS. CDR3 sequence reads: CASSEYGGRGLTEAFF. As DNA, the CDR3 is TGTGCCAGCAGTGAATACGGGGGCAGGGGGCTCACTGAAGCTTTCTTT.

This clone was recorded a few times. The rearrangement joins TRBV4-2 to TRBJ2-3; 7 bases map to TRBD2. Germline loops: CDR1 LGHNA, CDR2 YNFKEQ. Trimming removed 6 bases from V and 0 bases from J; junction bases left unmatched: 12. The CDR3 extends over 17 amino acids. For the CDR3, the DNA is TGTGCCAGCAGTTCCAGGGCGGGGGATATCAGCACAGATACGCAGTATTTT. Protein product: CASSSRAGDISTDTQYF.

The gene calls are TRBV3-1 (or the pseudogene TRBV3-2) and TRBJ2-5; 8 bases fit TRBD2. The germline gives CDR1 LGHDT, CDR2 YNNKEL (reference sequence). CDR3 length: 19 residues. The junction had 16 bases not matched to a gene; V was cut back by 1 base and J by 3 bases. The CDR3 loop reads CASSQVRSAGASHKETQYF. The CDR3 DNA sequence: TGTGCCAGCAGCCAAGTAAGATCAGCGGGGGCCTCCCATAAAGAGACCCAGTACTTC.

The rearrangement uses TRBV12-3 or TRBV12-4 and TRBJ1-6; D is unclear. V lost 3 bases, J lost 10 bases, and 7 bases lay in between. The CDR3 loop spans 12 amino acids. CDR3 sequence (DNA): TGTGCCAGCAGTTTCATCGACTCACCCCTCCACTTT. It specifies CASSFIDSPLHF.

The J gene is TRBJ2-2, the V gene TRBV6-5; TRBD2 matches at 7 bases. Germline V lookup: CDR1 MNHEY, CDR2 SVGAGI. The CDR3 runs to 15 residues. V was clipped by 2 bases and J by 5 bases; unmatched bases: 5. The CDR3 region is CASSYGGVGTGELFF. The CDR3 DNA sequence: TGTGCCAGCAGTTACGGGGGGGTAGGGACCGGGGAGCTGTTTTTT.

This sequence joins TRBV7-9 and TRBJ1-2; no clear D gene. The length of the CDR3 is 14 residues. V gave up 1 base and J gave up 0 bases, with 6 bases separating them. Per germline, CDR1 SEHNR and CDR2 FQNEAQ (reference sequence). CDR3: CASSLGFANYGYTF. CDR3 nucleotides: TGTGCCAGCAGCTTAGGCTTCGCTAACTATGGCTACACCTTC.

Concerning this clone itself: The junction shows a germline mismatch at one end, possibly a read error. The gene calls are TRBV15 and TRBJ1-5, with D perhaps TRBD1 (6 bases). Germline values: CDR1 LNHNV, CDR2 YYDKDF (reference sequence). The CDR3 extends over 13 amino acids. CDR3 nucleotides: TGTGCCACCCGCAGGGGCCCCAATCAGCCCCAGCATTTT. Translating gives CATRRGPNQPQHF.

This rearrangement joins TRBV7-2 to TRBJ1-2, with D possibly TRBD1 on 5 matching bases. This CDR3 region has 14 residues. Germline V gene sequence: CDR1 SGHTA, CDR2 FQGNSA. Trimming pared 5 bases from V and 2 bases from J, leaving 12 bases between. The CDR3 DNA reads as TGTGCCAGCAGCCTCCGACGGGGGAACTATGGCTACACCTTC. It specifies CASSLRRGNYGYTF.

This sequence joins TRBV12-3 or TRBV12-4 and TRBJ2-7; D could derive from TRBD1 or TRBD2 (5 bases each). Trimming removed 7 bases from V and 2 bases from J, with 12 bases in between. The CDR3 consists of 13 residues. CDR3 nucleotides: TGTGCCAGCACCCAGTTGGGGGCCTACGAGCAGTACTTC. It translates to CASTQLGAYEQYF.

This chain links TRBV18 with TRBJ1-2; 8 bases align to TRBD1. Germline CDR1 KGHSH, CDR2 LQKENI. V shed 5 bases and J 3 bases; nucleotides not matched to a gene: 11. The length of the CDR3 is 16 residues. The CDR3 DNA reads TGTGCCAGCTCAATTCCGGGACAGGTCCCTGACTATGGCTACACCTTC. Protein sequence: CASSIPGQVPDYGYTF.

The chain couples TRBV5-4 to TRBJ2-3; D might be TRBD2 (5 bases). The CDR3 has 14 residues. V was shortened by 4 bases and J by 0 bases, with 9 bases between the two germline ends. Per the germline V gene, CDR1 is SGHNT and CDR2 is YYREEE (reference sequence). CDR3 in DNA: TGTGCCAGCAGCCCGCGGACTAGCACAGATACGCAGTATTTT. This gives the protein CASSPRTSTDTQYF.

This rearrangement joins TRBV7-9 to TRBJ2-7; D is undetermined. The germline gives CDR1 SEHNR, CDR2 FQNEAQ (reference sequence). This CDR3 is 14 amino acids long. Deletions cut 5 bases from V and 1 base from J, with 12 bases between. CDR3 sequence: CASSPGPSSYEQYF. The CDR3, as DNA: TGTGCCAGCAGCCCCGGGCCGAGTTCCTACGAGCAGTACTTC.

The CDR3, as DNA: TGCGCCAGCAGCCACGACAGACCTATTCAAGAGACCCAGTACTTC. This codes for CASSHDRPIQETQYF. The rearrangement joins TRBV5-1 to TRBJ2-5, with a tentative D call TRBD1 (5 bases). V lost 4 bases and J 2 bases, leaving 15 bases between the germline ends. Looked up from germline, CDR1 is SGHRS and CDR2 is YFSETQ. The CDR3 covers 15 residues.

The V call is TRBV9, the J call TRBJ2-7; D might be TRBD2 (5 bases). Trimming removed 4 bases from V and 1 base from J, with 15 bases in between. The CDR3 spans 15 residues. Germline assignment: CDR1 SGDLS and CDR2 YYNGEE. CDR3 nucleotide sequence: TGTGCCAGCAGCCCCACCTCGGGGTTATCCTACGAGCAGTACTTC. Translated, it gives CASSPTSGLSYEQYF.

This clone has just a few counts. CDR3 in DNA: TGTGCCAGCAAAGTGGAGGGGCTCTATGGCTACACCTTC. It codes for CASKVEGLYGYTF. The chain combines TRBV2 with TRBJ1-2; D may be TRBD1 (5 bases). The ends were cut back, 7 bases at V and 4 bases at J, with 13 bases in the middle. Germline-derived CDR1 and CDR2 are SNHLY and FYNNEI. There are 13 residues in the CDR3.

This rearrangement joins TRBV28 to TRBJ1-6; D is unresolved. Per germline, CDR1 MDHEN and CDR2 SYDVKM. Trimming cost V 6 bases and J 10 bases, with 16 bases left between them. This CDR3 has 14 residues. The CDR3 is CASSQDRLGSPLHF. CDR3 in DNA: TGTGCCAGCAGCCAGGACCGGCTAGGGTCACCCCTCCACTTT.

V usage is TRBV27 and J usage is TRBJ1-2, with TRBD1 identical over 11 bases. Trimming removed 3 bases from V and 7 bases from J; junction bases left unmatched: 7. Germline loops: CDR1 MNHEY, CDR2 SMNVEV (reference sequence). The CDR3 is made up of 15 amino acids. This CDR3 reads CASSFHRTGGGGYTF. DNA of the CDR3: TGTGCCAGCAGTTTCCATAGGACAGGGGGCGGTGGCTACACCTTC.

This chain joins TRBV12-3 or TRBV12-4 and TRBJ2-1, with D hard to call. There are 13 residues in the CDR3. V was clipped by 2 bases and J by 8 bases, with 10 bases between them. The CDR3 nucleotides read TGTGCCAGCAGTTTAATGGGGTACGATGAGCAGTTCTTC. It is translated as CASSLMGYDEQFF.

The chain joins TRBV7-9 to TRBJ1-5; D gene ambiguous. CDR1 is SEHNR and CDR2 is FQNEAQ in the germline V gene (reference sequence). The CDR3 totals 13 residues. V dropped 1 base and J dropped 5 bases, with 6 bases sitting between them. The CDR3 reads CASSLGTDQPQHF. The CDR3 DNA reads TGTGCCAGCAGCTTAGGGACCGATCAGCCCCAGCATTTT. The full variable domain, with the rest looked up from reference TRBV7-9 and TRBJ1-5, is DTGVSQNPRHKITKRGQNVTFRCDPISEHNRLYWYRQTLGQGPEFLTYFQNEAQLEKSRLLSDRFSAERPKGSFSTLEIQRTEQGDSAMYLCASSLGTDQPQHFGDGTRLSIL.

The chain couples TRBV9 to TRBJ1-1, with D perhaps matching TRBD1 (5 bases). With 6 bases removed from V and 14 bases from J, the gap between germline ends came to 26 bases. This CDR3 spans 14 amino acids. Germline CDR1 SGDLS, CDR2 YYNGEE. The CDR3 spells CASTPTSGQNNRFF. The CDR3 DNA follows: TGTGCCAGCACTCCAACCTCCGGGCAGAACAACAGGTTCTTT.

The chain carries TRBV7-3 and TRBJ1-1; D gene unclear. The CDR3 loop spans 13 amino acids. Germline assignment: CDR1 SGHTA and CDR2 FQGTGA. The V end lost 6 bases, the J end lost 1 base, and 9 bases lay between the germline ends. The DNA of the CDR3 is TGTGCCAGCAGTATACAGAGGAACACTGAAGCTTTCTTT. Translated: CASSIQRNTEAFF.

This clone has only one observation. The CDR3 spells CASSLERAGGPPDTQYF. The DNA for the CDR3 is TGTGCCAGCAGCTTAGAGCGAGCGGGGGGGCCCCCAGATACGCAGTATTTT. The chain uses TRBV11-2 and TRBJ2-3; 10 bases match TRBD2. Germline V gene sequence: CDR1 SGHAT, CDR2 FQNNGV. The CDR3 runs 17 residues. With 0 bases clipped from V and 4 bases from J, the junction kept 7 bases outside the gene matches.

CDR3: CASSQDLGLAGGTYNEQFF. The DNA for the CDR3 is TGTGCCAGCAGCCAAGATTTGGGACTAGCGGGGGGGACCTACAATGAGCAGTTCTTC. The chain is built from TRBV3-1 (or the pseudogene TRBV3-2) and TRBJ2-1; TRBD2 matches 16 bases. The CDR3 covers 19 residues. J was trimmed by 2 bases and V by 0 bases; bases with no gene match: 4. Germline CDR1 reads LGHDT; CDR2 reads YNNKEL (reference sequence).

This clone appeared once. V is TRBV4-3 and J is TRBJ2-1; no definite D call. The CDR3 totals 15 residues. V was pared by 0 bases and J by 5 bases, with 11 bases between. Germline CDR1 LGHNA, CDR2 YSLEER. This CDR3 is CASSQELPPNNEQFF. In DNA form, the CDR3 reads TGCGCCAGCAGCCAAGAGCTCCCACCGAACAATGAGCAGTTCTTC.

The CDR3, as DNA: TGTGCCAGCAGCCAAGATCATGGGGCGATCTACGAGCAGTACTTC. As protein: CASSQDHGAIYEQYF. This chain connects TRBV3-1 (or the pseudogene TRBV3-2) to TRBJ2-7; weak D call: TRBD1 (5 bases). Germline-derived CDR1 and CDR2 are LGHDT and YNNKEL (reference sequence). V shed 0 bases and J shed 3 bases, with 12 bases lying between them. The CDR3 extends over 15 amino acids.